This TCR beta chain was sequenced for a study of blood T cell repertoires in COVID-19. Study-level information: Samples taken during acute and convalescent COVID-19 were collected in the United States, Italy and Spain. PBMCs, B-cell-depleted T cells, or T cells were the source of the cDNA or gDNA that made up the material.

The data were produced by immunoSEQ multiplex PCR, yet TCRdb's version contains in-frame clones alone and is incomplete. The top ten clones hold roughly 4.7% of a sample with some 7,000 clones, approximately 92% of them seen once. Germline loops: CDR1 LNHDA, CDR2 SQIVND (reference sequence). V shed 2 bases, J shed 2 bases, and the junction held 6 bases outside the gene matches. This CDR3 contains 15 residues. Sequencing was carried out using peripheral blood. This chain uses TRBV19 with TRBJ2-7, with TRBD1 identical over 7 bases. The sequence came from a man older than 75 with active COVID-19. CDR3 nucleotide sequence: TGTGCCAGTAGTATATCTCAGGGGGATACCTACGAGCAGTACTTC. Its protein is CASSISQGDTYEQYF.